The rows below give T cell receptor beta chains drawn from one sample of a study of PD-1 blockade in mismatch repair-deficient tumors. Here immunoSEQ multiplex PCR was the method, and the copy in TCRdb shows in-frame clones only, minus some. The profile shows under 25,000 clones, about four fifths of them singletons. The source was PBMCs, collected 52 weeks after starting pembrolizumab. The receptors were gathered from an adult with mismatch repair-deficient cancer. Each CDR3 is given with its conserved first and last residue. A D gene is named only where the DNA matches it firmly. Size tells how often a clone was seen (once, few, many) or the class of an expanded clone, and some rows leave it out.

>TRBJ1-1|TRBV7-6|once|NA
CATSGGLGTEAFF
TGTGCCACTAGCGGGGGGCTTGGCACTGAAGCTTTCTTT
>TRBJ1-5|TRBV27|NA|NA
CASSSGSQPQHF
TGTGCCAGCAGCTCAGGGTCCCAGCCCCAGCATTTT
>TRBJ1-1|TRBV7-3|NA|NA
CASSRTGSTEAFF
TGTGCCAGCAGCCGAACAGGGAGTACTGAAGCTTTCTTT
>TRBJ1-1|TRBV9|once|TRBD1
CASSMGGQGITEAFF
TGTGCCAGCAGCATGGGGGGACAGGGGATAACTGAAGCTTTCTTT
>TRBJ1-2|TRBV5-6|once|NA
CASSQGLSYGYTF
TGTGCCAGCAGCCAGGGATTGAGCTATGGCTACACCTTC
>TRBJ1-2|TRBV28|few|NA
CASSFPDRIGYTF
TGTGCCAGCTCTTTTCCTGACAGGATAGGCTACACCTTC
>TRBJ1-5|TRBV27|NA|NA
CASSYRDGNQPQHF
TGTGCCAGCAGTTACAGGGATGGCAATCAGCCCCAGCATTTT
>TRBJ1-5|TRBV5-1|NA|NA
CASSLAGMQPQHF
TGCGCCAGCAGCTTGGCGGGGATGCAGCCCCAGCATTTT
>TRBJ1-1|TRBV27|NA|TRBD1
CASSVTGGTEAFF
TGTGCCAGCAGCGTGACAGGGGGCACTGAAGCTTTCTTT
>TRBJ2-7|TRBV10-3|NA|NA
CATQPGNSYEQYF
TGTGCCACCCAACCGGGGAACTCCTACGAGCAGTACTTC
>TRBJ2-3|TRBV5-1|once|TRBD2
CASSLLGGLDTDTQYF
TGCGCCAGCAGCCTCTTGGGCGGACTAGACACAGATACGCAGTATTTT
>TRBJ1-3|TRBV6-5|NA|NA
CASGKQLSGNTIYF
TGTGCCAGCGGCAAACAGCTCTCTGGAAACACCATATATTTT
>TRBJ2-7|TRBV9|NA|NA
CASSPDGHTYEQYF
TGTGCCAGCAGCCCCGACGGACACACCTACGAGCAGTACTTC
>TRBJ2-1|TRBV9|NA|TRBD2
CASSVGGEYNEQFF
TGTGCCAGCAGCGTCGGGGGGGAATACAATGAGCAGTTCTTC
>TRBJ2-3|TRBV6-4|NA|TRBD1
CASSVGQGATDTQYF
TGTGCCAGCAGCGTGGGACAGGGAGCAACAGATACGCAGTATTTT
>TRBJ2-3|TRBV5-1|NA|NA
CASSLDVAPDTQYF
TGCGCCAGCAGCTTGGACGTAGCACCAGATACGCAGTATTTT
>TRBJ1-1|TRBV2|NA|NA
CASSEERNTEAFF
TGTGCCAGCAGTGAAGAGAGGAACACTGAAGCTTTCTTT
>TRBJ2-3|TRBV19|NA|TRBD2
CASSQRTSGTRGKQYF
TGTGCCAGTAGTCAAAGGACTAGCGGTACCCGAGGCAAGCAGTATTTT
>TRBJ2-3|TRBV7-3|NA|NA
CASSLGGASTDTQYF
TGTGCCAGCAGCTTAGGGGGCGCTAGCACAGATACGCAGTATTTT
>TRBJ1-4|TRBV29-1|NA|TRBD1
CSVSGGVNEKLFF
TGCAGCGTTTCAGGGGGAGTTAATGAAAAACTGTTTTTT
>TRBJ1-5|TRBV27|NA|NA
CASSLLGDYQPQHF
TGTGCCAGCAGTTTATTAGGAGACTATCAGCCCCAGCATTTT
>TRBJ2-2|TRBV28|NA|TRBD1
CASRTYTGTGRRTGELFF
TGTGCCAGCAGGACTTACACCGGGACAGGGAGGAGGACCGGGGAGCTGTTTTTT
>TRBJ1-2|TRBV30|NA|NA
CAWSGQNYGYTF
TGTGCCTGGAGTGGGCAGAACTATGGCTACACCTTC
>TRBJ1-2|TRBV28|NA|NA
CASSFRGYGYTF
TGTGCCAGCAGTTTTCGCGGTTATGGCTACACCTTC
>TRBJ1-2|TRBV18|NA|TRBD1
CASSSFTGDYGYTF
TGTGCCAGCTCATCGTTCACAGGGGACTATGGCTACACCTTC
>TRBJ2-1|TRBV6-1|NA|NA
CASRSDGYNEQFF
TGTGCCAGCAGAAGCGACGGCTACAATGAGCAGTTCTTC
>TRBJ2-1|TRBV7-3|NA|TRBD2
CASSPRPAGGNNEQFF
TGTGCCAGCAGCCCCCGGCCAGCGGGAGGGAACAATGAGCAGTTCTTC
>TRBJ2-1|TRBV7-3|NA|TRBD2
CASSLTGTSGRNEQFF
TGTGCCAGCAGCTTAACCGGGACTAGCGGGAGGAATGAGCAGTTCTTC
>TRBJ1-2|TRBV27|NA|TRBD1
CASSLHLGQGAYTF
TGTGCCAGCAGTTTACATTTAGGACAGGGTGCCTACACCTTC
>TRBJ2-3|TRBV6-4|NA|NA
CASSEAGTDTQYF
TGTGCCAGCAGTGAAGCGGGCACAGATACGCAGTATTTT
>TRBJ1-1|TRBV5-1|NA|TRBD1
CASSLGQGGMNTEAFF
TGCGCCAGCAGCTTGGGGCAGGGGGGCATGAACACTGAAGCTTTCTTT
>TRBJ1-4|TRBV29-1|NA|NA
CSVGGGEKLFF
TGCAGCGTTGGCGGGGGGGAAAAACTGTTTTTT
>TRBJ2-7|TRBV11-2|few|NA
CASRQSPYEQYF
TGTGCCAGCAGACAGTCCCCCTACGAGCAGTACTTC
>TRBJ2-2|TRBV2|NA|TRBD2
CASKGGQNTGELFF
TGTGCCAGCAAGGGAGGGCAGAACACCGGGGAGCTGTTTTTT
>TRBJ1-6|TRBV18|NA|NA
CASSPGGGDSPLHF
TGTGCCAGCTCACCAGGGGGCGGTGATTCACCCCTCCACTTT
>TRBJ1-5|TRBV14|once|TRBD1
CAKEGTDQNQPQHF
TGTGCCAAGGAAGGGACAGACCAAAATCAGCCCCAGCATTTT
>TRBJ1-3|TRBV7-9|NA|NA
CASSQGGSGNTIYF
TGTGCCAGCAGCCAAGGAGGGTCTGGAAACACCATATATTTT
>TRBJ2-7|TRBV4-1|few|TRBD2
CASSLLSGGDYEQYF
TGCGCCAGCAGCCTCCTCTCGGGAGGGGACTACGAGCAGTACTTC
>TRBJ2-5|TRBV2|NA|TRBD2
CASRALAAGGTQYF
TGTGCCAGCAGGGCACTAGCGGCCGGGGGGACCCAGTACTTC
>TRBJ2-5|TRBV5-1|NA|NA
CASSWRYQETQYF
TGCGCCAGCTCCTGGAGGTACCAAGAGACCCAGTACTTC
>TRBJ2-5|TRBV5-1|NA|TRBD1
CASSWGDRGAETQYF
TGCGCCAGCAGCTGGGGGGACAGGGGGGCCGAGACCCAGTACTTC
>TRBJ2-2|TRBV5-1|NA|NA
CASSFTTGSNTGELFF
TGCGCCAGCAGCTTCACGACAGGCTCGAACACCGGGGAGCTGTTTTTT
>TRBJ1-2|TRBV9|NA|NA
CASSGPYRLMNYGYTF
TGTGCCAGCAGCGGACCATACAGGCTCATGAACTATGGCTACACCTTC
>TRBJ2-3|TRBV27|NA|NA
CASTSSLVRDTSTDTQYF
TGTGCCAGCACTTCCAGTTTAGTTCGGGACACCAGCACAGATACGCAGTATTTT
>TRBJ2-2|TRBV7-6|once|TRBD1
CASSSGQGKIGELFF
TGTGCCAGCAGCTCCGGACAGGGAAAAATCGGGGAGCTGTTTTTT
>TRBJ2-7|TRBV19|NA|TRBD1
CASSIWGQGAGEQYF
TGTGCCAGTAGTATTTGGGGACAGGGGGCCGGTGAGCAGTACTTC
>TRBJ2-3|TRBV7-3|NA|TRBD2
CASSLGTSGITDTQYF
TGTGCCAGCAGCCTAGGGACTAGCGGGATCACAGATACGCAGTATTTT
>TRBJ1-4|TRBV5-1|NA|TRBD1
CASSPGTATNEKLFF
TGCGCCAGCAGCCCGGGGACAGCAACTAATGAAAAACTGTTTTTT
>TRBJ2-5|TRBV7-3|NA|NA
CASSPYGGNFETQYF
TGTGCCAGCAGCCCCTATGGCGGGAATTTTGAGACCCAGTACTTC
>TRBJ1-2|TRBV19|NA|NA
CASSISVFGQIGSYGYTF
TGTGCCAGTAGTATATCAGTGTTCGGACAGATTGGTTCTTATGGCTACACCTTC
>TRBJ1-5|TRBV10-3|NA|TRBD1
CAISAGTGGIEPQHF
TGTGCCATCAGTGCTGGGACAGGGGGCATTGAGCCCCAGCATTTT
>TRBJ2-5|TRBV5-1|NA|TRBD2
CASSLGRGLAQETQYF
TGCGCCAGCAGCTTGGGTAGGGGACTAGCTCAAGAGACCCAGTACTTC
>TRBJ2-2|TRBV12-5|NA|TRBD2
CASGYMSGDTNTGELFF
TGTGCTAGTGGTTACATGAGCGGGGATACGAACACCGGGGAGCTGTTTTTT
>TRBJ2-7|TRBV27|NA|TRBD1
CASSLKVTGGTSTNYEQYF
TGTGCCAGCAGTTTAAAGGTGACAGGGGGAACTAGCACGAACTACGAGCAGTACTTC
>TRBJ2-3|TRBV29-1|NA|NA
CSVVRGRTDTQYF
TGCAGCGTTGTTAGGGGGAGAACCGATACGCAGTATTTT
>TRBJ2-7|TRBV11-3|few|TRBD2
CASSSSSGGYEQYF
TGTGCCAGCAGCTCGTCTAGCGGGGGTTACGAGCAGTACTTC
>TRBJ2-3|TRBV6-4|NA|TRBD1
CASSRQGVSSSTDTQYF
TGTGCCAGCAGTAGACAGGGGGTCTCTTCTAGCACAGATACGCAGTATTTT
>TRBJ1-1|TRBV14|NA|TRBD1
CASSARTGGLWGTEAFF
TGTGCCAGCAGCGCAAGGACAGGGGGCCTCTGGGGCACTGAAGCTTTCTTT
>TRBJ2-1|TRBV7-3|NA|TRBD1
CASSFEDRGFSNEQFF
TGTGCCAGCAGCTTCGAGGACAGGGGATTTTCCAATGAGCAGTTCTTC